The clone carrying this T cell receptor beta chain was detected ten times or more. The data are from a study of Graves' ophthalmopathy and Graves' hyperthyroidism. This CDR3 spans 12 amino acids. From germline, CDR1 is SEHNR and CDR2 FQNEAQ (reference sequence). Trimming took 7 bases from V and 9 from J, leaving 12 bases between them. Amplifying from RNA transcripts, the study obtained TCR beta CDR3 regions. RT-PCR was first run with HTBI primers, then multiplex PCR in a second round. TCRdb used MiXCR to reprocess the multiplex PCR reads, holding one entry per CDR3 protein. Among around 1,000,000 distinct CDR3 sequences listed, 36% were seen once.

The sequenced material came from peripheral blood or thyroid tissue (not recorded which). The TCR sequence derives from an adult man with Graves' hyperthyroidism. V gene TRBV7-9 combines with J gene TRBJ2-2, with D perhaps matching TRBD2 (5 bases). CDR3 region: CASTARAWELFF. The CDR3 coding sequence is TGTGCCAGCACCGCGCGGGCATGGGAGCTGTTTTTT.